This section outlines one T cell receptor (beta chain) sequence together with its context. This clonotype has only a few counts. There is no known antigen for this receptor. Nothing much larger sits one base from this clone, and base qualities are not available. Moderately to severely active disease, a Clinical Activity Score of at least 3, a NOSPECS grade of at least 4, and a duration under 3 months were present in ophthalmopathy patients. The study excluded patients with uncontrolled infections, other autoimmune diseases, pregnancy or lactation. Diagnoses were established on the basis of clinical symptoms, serum thyroxine and TRAb, thyroid ultrasound, and orbital computed tomography. PBMCs were isolated from approximately 10 ml of fresh peripheral blood by Ficoll-Paque density gradient centrifugation. Total RNA was extracted with Trizol reagent, and quality was checked on an Agilent 2100 Bioanalyzer.

This specimen belongs to a study of T cells in Graves' hyperthyroidism and ophthalmopathy (dated by TCRdb to the late 2010s). With regard to the full study: Peripheral blood samples were taken at the time of initial diagnosis, prior to any treatment. To identify TCR V-J signatures that set the groups apart, the researchers used a discovery cohort of about a hundred patients, made up of 43 with Graves' ophthalmopathy and some 60 with stable Graves' hyperthyroidism. In about 6 Graves' hyperthyroidism patients, the study also compared T-cell repertoires from thyroid tissue with T-cell repertoires from blood. The paper describes TCR Vbeta CDR3 sequencing of more than 120 peripheral blood samples, made up of under 50 ophthalmopathy patients, around 73 hyperthyroidism patients and some 17 progressor patients. The 100 or so discovery patients were randomly divided into training and test sets at a 7:3 ratio. After sampling, hyperthyroidism patients received methimazole starting at 30 mg daily, and ophthalmopathy patients received high-dose intravenous methylprednisolone. Prospective prediction of ophthalmopathy was tested in an independent validation cohort of some 20 hyperthyroidism patients and 17 patients who later progressed to ophthalmopathy. What the work shows at the level of the full study, not this receptor alone: Ophthalmopathy was separated from stable hyperthyroidism by a 13 V-J signature model, with 85% to 90% sensitivity and roughly 84% specificity obtained in cross-validation and 80%/75% obtained in testing. During validation, the model predicted progression to ophthalmopathy a median of roughly six months ahead of onset, with almost 71% sensitivity and less than 85% specificity. No statistical method was used to set the sample size in advance, and investigators knew the group allocation. Most expanded thyroid clonotypes (frequency above 0.001) were also detected in blood, a finding suggesting that blood repertoires may reflect thyroid immune responses.

From the germline V gene, CDR1 is MNHNS and CDR2 is SASEGT. For this chain, trimming is 7 bases at the V end and 0 bases at the J end, and the number of junction bases without a gene match is 2. The CDR3, from cysteine to phenylalanine, totals 15 residues. CDR3 DNA is the only sequence kept; it has 45 bases, read in frame from the first base. Amplification of TCR beta CDR3 regions was carried out from RNA transcripts. For the first round of RT-PCR on the TCR CDR3, the HTBI primer set was used together with the Qiagen OneStep RT-PCR kit. Libraries were constructed in a second round of multiplex PCR, after which size selection and purification were carried out. The libraries were sequenced on an Illumina HiSeq2000 using paired-end 100 bp reads. Per the authors' processing: SOAPnuke was used to process the raw data, with reads discarded if the reads contained adapters or uncalled bases, had a mean Phred below 15, or lacked an exact constant-primer or identifier match. COPE v1.2.5 was used to merge the high-quality paired reads, and each unique nucleotide sequence was defined as a clonotype. MiTCR v1.1 was used to align clonotypes to the IMGT TRBV, TRBD and TRBJ reference segments. The analysis included only V-J combinations with a frequency above 0.0001, which together covered about 99% of the repertoires. The TCS score was defined as the ratio of F50 (clonal expansion) to E x V (chaos), calculated using BLOSUM62-based TCRdist between CDR3 peptides within each V-J. Welch's t-statistics and random forest reduced just over 500 V-J features to 13, which were used in a naive Bayes classifier (R e1071). TCRdb applied fastp at Q25 and MiXCR to the public reads, then kept only in-frame beta chains. Each entry is one CDR3 protein sequence, shown with its most common DNA and genes. TCRdb's processing, not the study's, gives the V and J calls here. For this sample the table gives under 250,000 distinct CDR3 sequences, of which around 26% were detected only once. The top ten clones comprise roughly 32% of the sample.

The sequencing sample was made of blood. The rearrangement combines TRBV6-1 with TRBJ2-2; TRBD2 fits 10 bases in the junction. The TCR originated in a woman aged 40 to 50 with Graves' ophthalmopathy. In nucleotide form, the sequence is TGTGCCAGCATGCTAGCGGGGGCGAACACCGGGGAGCTGTTTTTT. This is translated as CASMLAGANTGELFF.